These 26 T cell receptor beta chains came from one sample sequenced in a study of T cell responses to AZD1222 COVID-19 vaccine. The method was immunoSEQ multiplex PCR; TCRdb's version includes in-frame clones alone and lacks a portion of them. Among some 100,000 clones listed, around nine tenths were seen once. The source was peripheral blood, collected on day 0 of AZD1222 vaccination. Every receptor here comes from an adult in good health.

The chain carries TRBV12-3 or TRBV12-4 and TRBJ1-2, with D unclear. V dropped 2 bases and J dropped 5 bases, with 3 bases sitting between them. This CDR3 spans 11 amino acids. This chain's CDR3 is CASSLSYGYTF. In DNA form, the CDR3 reads TGTGCCAGCAGTTTAAGTTATGGCTACACCTTC.

The chain combines TRBV9 with TRBJ2-7; 8 nucleotides agree with TRBD2. Per the germline V gene, CDR1 is SGDLS and CDR2 is YYNGEE. The V and J ends lost 4 bases and 6 bases, in that order; junction bases with no gene match: 6. The CDR3 contains 13 residues. Here the CDR3 DNA reads TGTGCCAGCAGCACGAGCGGGGGAACCGAGCAGTACTTC. Residues: CASSTSGGTEQYF.

The J gene is TRBJ2-7, the V gene TRBV5-4, with 8 bases lining up with TRBD1. CDR1 and CDR2 (germline): SGHNT, YYREEE (reference sequence). Losses at the gene ends were 0 bases for V and 4 bases for J; bases not matched to a gene: 3. The CDR3 totals 14 residues. CDR3 residues: CASSLGQGLYEQYF. CDR3 bases: TGTGCCAGCAGCTTGGGACAGGGGTTGTACGAGCAGTACTTC.

The chain recombines TRBV6-2 or TRBV6-3 with TRBJ1-1; 7 nucleotides agree with TRBD1. V lost 6 bases and J lost 11; bases outside the gene matches: 9. The germline gives CDR1 MNHEY, CDR2 SVGEGT. The CDR3 is 12 amino acids. The CDR3 protein is CASSPTGVVAFF. The CDR3 coding sequence is TGTGCCAGCAGCCCCACAGGGGTCGTCGCTTTCTTT.

The count of this clone is one. This sequence joins TRBV11-3 and TRBJ2-3; possible D gene TRBD1, 6 bases. V lost 5 bases and J lost 10, with 13 bases in between. CDR1 and CDR2 from the germline V gene are SGHNT and YENEEA. The CDR3 spans 12 residues. The CDR3 reads CASSEEGVSQYF. DNA for the CDR3: TGTGCCAGCAGCGAAGAGGGGGTTTCGCAGTATTTT.

There are a few counts of this clone. DNA of the CDR3: TGTGCCAGCAGCACGGGGGGTACGAACACCGGGGAGCTGTTTTTT. Protein sequence: CASSTGGTNTGELFF. The chain joins TRBV7-9 to TRBJ2-2; 7 nucleotides agree with TRBD2. The junction had 3 bases not matched to a gene; V was cut back by 5 bases and J by 0 bases. CDR1 is SEHNR, CDR2 FQNEAQ, per germline (reference sequence). This CDR3 contains 15 residues.

The chain carries TRBV19 and TRBJ1-2, with TRBD1 matching 10 bases. Trimming cost V 3 bases and J 3 bases; bases outside gene matches: 4. The CDR3 extends over 15 amino acids. Germline lookup yields CDR1 LNHDA and CDR2 SQIVND (reference sequence). The CDR3 DNA follows: TGTGCCAGTAGTATTACCGGGACAGGGGACTATGGCTACACCTTC. This gives the protein CASSITGTGDYGYTF.

The chain combines TRBV7-8 with TRBJ1-4, with 8 bases identical to TRBD1. The junction had 3 bases not matched to a gene; V was cut back by 3 bases and J by 3 bases. Germline-derived CDR1 and CDR2 are SGHVS and FQNEAQ. The CDR3 extends over 15 amino acids. CDR3 nucleotides: TGTGCCAGCAGCTTCCAGACAGGGGCTAATGAAAAACTGTTTTTT. Amino acids: CASSFQTGANEKLFF.

V and J are TRBV20-1 and TRBJ1-1, with D unresolved. V lost 8 bases and J 8 bases, leaving 9 bases between the germline ends. The CDR3 covers 9 residues. The germline gives CDR1 DFQATT, CDR2 SNEGSKA (reference sequence). DNA of the CDR3: TGCAGTCCCCCGGGGGAAGCTTTCTTT. It yields the protein CSPPGEAFF.

This chain joins TRBV6-5 and TRBJ1-2, with 11 nucleotides matching TRBD1. V gave up 6 bases and J gave up 7 bases; unmatched junction bases: 4. This CDR3 is 13 amino acids long. Germline CDR1 reads MNHEY; CDR2 reads SVGAGI. The CDR3, as DNA: TGTGCCAGCAGAGGGACAGGGGGTTTTGGCTACACCTTC. It translates to CASRGTGGFGYTF.

This clone is a singleton in its sample. This chain links TRBV5-1 with TRBJ1-2; a weak D match, TRBD1 (5 bases). The CDR3 extends over 16 amino acids. The V gene lost 0 bases and the J gene lost 8 bases, with 20 bases spanning the gap. Germline V CDR1 and CDR2: SGHRS, YFSETQ. CDR3 protein: CASSLERGTSERGYTF. DNA of the CDR3: TGCGCCAGCAGCTTGGAGAGGGGTACATCTGAGAGGGGCTACACCTTC.

This chain links TRBV5-6 with TRBJ1-2, with D unresolved. The CDR3 has 13 residues. V gave up 0 bases and J gave up 1 base, with 4 bases separating them. Germline V lookup: CDR1 SGHDT, CDR2 YYEEEE. The CDR3 loop reads CASSLARNYGYTF. In nucleotides, the CDR3 is TGTGCCAGCAGCTTGGCCCGTAACTATGGCTACACCTTC.

V and J are TRBV7-8 and TRBJ2-2; D is unresolved. Trimming pared 3 bases from V and 6 bases from J, leaving 5 bases between. This CDR3 has 12 residues. Germline V CDR1 and CDR2: SGHVS, FQNEAQ. The CDR3 protein is CASSFESGELFF. The CDR3 coding sequence is TGTGCCAGCAGCTTTGAGTCCGGGGAGCTGTTTTTT.

The gene calls are TRBV11-2 and TRBJ1-6; D is unresolved. Germline CDR1 SGHAT, CDR2 FQNNGV. The CDR3 consists of 15 residues. The ends were cut back, 5 bases at V and 10 bases at J, with 18 bases in the middle. The CDR3 DNA is TGTGCCAGCAGCCTACGGACCGGGTCGGGATCACCCCTCCACTTT. Amino acids: CASSLRTGSGSPLHF.

The CDR3 DNA reads as TGTGCCAGCTCACTCAAGGCGGGGAATTCACCCCTCCACTTT. This translates into CASSLKAGNSPLHF. The rearrangement links TRBV18 to TRBJ1-6; D uncertain. This CDR3 has 14 residues. V was trimmed by 4 bases and J by 7 bases, leaving 11 bases between them. Germline CDR1 and CDR2: KGHSH and LQKENI.

V and J are TRBV15 and TRBJ2-7, with 10 bases aligning to TRBD1. The CDR3 is 15 residues long. Germline V CDR1 and CDR2: LNHNV, YYDKDF (reference sequence). V lost 5 bases to trimming and J lost 3 bases; unmatched junction nucleotides: 7. The CDR3: CATSAGGTGVYEQYF. Here the CDR3 DNA reads TGTGCCACCAGCGCCGGGGGGACAGGGGTCTACGAGCAGTACTTC.

The chain employs TRBV2 and TRBJ2-7; no clear D gene. The germline V gene encodes CDR1 SNHLY and CDR2 FYNNEI. V lost 7 bases and J lost 0, with 16 bases in between. The CDR3 has 15 amino acids. CDR3 protein: CASITTGLFSYEQYF. In DNA form, the CDR3 reads TGTGCCAGCATCACTACCGGGCTTTTCTCCTACGAGCAGTACTTC.

In this sample, this clone turned up once. The chain combines TRBV11-1 with TRBJ2-7; 8 bases match TRBD1. The CDR3 consists of 13 residues. V lost 0 bases and J lost 6; bases outside the gene matches: 1. CDR1 SGHAT and CDR2 FQDESV come from the germline V gene (reference sequence). DNA of the CDR3: TGTGCCAGCAGCTTAGCGCAGGGGGCCGAGCAGTACTTC. Its protein is CASSLAQGAEQYF.

The V and J genes are TRBV5-5 and TRBJ1-1, with D unclear. The germline V gene has CDR1 SGHKS and CDR2 YYEKEE (reference sequence). V was cut by 4 bases and J by 1 base, with 11 bases left in between. The CDR3 runs to 14 residues. The CDR3 coding sequence is TGTGCCAGCAGCCGAGCCGCGCAGAACACTGAAGCTTTCTTT. Amino acid sequence: CASSRAAQNTEAFF.

The genes are TRBV5-1 and TRBJ2-1; D possibly matches TRBD1 or TRBD2 (5 bases each). The CDR3 loop spans 12 amino acids. The germline V gene has CDR1 SGHRS and CDR2 YFSETQ. The V gene lost 2 bases and the J gene lost 10 bases, with 10 bases spanning the gap. The CDR3 protein is CASSFRGDEQFF. CDR3 nucleotide sequence: TGCGCCAGCAGCTTCCGAGGGGACGAGCAGTTCTTC.

The genes are TRBV7-3 and TRBJ2-2; perhaps TRBD2 as D (6 bases). The CDR3 is 15 residues long. V dropped 3 bases and J dropped 4 bases, with 12 bases sitting between them. The germline V gene encodes CDR1 SGHTA and CDR2 FQGTGA. The CDR3 nucleotides read TGTGCCAGCAGCTTGGACGGGAGAATCACCGGGGAGCTGTTTTTT. Its translation: CASSLDGRITGELFF.

The gene calls are TRBV4-3 and TRBJ1-2; no definite D call. The CDR3 has 14 residues. V was clipped by 4 bases and J by 4 bases, with 13 bases between them. Germline V CDR1 and CDR2: LGHNA, YSLEER. The CDR3 sequence is CASSPAGGSYGYTF. Written as DNA, the CDR3 is TGCGCCAGCAGCCCGGCAGGAGGCAGCTATGGCTACACCTTC.

The chain links TRBV7-9 to TRBJ2-5; D not resolved. The CDR3 has 13 amino acids. Germline CDR1 is SEHNR and CDR2 is FQNEAQ (reference sequence). V lost 8 bases and J lost 1, with 11 bases in between. As DNA, the CDR3 is TGTGCCAGCTTATTGAACAGCCAAGAGACCCAGTACTTC. This codes for CASLLNSQETQYF.

The chain has TRBV6-2 or TRBV6-3 and TRBJ2-5; D is ambiguous. This CDR3 region has 12 residues. The germline V gene encodes CDR1 MNHEY and CDR2 SVGEGT. V shed 0 bases and J shed 5 bases, with 4 bases lying between them. CDR3 region: CASSYSRETQYF. The CDR3, as DNA: TGTGCCAGCAGTTACTCACGGGAGACCCAGTACTTC.

V is TRBV5-4 and J is TRBJ2-7, with D maybe TRBD1 (5 bases). Trimming removed 0 bases from V and 2 bases from J, with 12 bases in between. CDR3 size: 15 residues. CDR1 and CDR2 (germline): SGHNT, YYREEE (reference sequence). The CDR3, as DNA: TGTGCCAGCAGCTTGGGGGTGACAGTAACCTACGAGCAGTACTTC. This sequence encodes CASSLGVTVTYEQYF.

The rearrangement links TRBV6-6 to TRBJ1-2; unclear D gene. CDR1 is MNHNY and CDR2 is SVGAGI in the germline V gene (reference sequence). This CDR3 is 15 amino acids long. V was pared by 5 bases and J by 4 bases, with 17 bases between. CDR3 residues: CASSTRVGGGYGYTF. The CDR3 DNA reads as TGTGCCAGCAGTACCCGAGTGGGAGGTGGCTATGGCTACACCTTC.